This TCR beta chain originates from a study of T cells in Graves' hyperthyroidism and ophthalmopathy. Researchers took RNA transcripts and amplified the TCR beta CDR3 regions from them. First-round RT-PCR of the TCR CDR3 relied on the HTBI primer set. Via MiXCR, TCRdb re-called the multiplex PCR reads, giving one row per CDR3 protein. The sample lists more than 450,000 distinct CDR3 sequences; 15% to 20% were seen once. This clonotype showed up just a few times. Trimming cost V 8 bases and J 1 base, with 16 bases left between them. CDR1 is SGDLS and CDR2 is YYNGEE in the germline V gene. This CDR3 has 15 amino acids.

This sequence originates from a man aged 35-49 years with Graves' ophthalmopathy. The sequenced material came from blood. The chain employs TRBV9 and TRBJ2-1, with D possibly being TRBD1 (5 bases). DNA of the CDR3: TGTGCCAGTAGTATAATGTCAGGGTCCTACAATGAGCAGTTCTTC. Protein sequence: CASSIMSGSYNEQFF.